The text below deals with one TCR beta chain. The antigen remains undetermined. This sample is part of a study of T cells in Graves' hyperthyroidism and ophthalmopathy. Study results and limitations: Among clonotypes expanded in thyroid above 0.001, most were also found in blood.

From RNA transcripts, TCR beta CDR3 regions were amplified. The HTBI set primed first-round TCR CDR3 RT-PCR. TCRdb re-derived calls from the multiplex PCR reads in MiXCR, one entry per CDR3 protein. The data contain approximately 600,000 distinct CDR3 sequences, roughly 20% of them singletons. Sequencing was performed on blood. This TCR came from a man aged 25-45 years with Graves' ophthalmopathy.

The CDR3 DNA follows: TGTGCCAGCAGCCAAGTTGGTTCGGGAGTCTACGAGCAGTACTTC. Encoded protein: CASSQVGSGVYEQYF. The chain combines TRBV14 with TRBJ2-7; D might be TRBD2 (6 bases). The CDR3 is 15 amino acids. V shed 1 base and J shed 3 bases, with 13 bases lying between them. The germline CDR1 and CDR2 sequences are SGHDN and FVKESK.